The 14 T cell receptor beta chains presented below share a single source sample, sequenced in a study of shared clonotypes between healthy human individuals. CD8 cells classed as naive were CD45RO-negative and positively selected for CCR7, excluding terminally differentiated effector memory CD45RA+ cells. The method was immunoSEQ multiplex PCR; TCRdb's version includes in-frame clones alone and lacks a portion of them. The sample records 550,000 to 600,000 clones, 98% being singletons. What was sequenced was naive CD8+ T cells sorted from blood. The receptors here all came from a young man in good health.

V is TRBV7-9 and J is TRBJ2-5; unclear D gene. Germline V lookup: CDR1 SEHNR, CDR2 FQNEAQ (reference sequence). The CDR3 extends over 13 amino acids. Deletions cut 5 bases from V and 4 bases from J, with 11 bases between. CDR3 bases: TGTGCCAGCAGCCGGCCTCCATCAGAGACCCAGTACTTC. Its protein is CASSRPPSETQYF.

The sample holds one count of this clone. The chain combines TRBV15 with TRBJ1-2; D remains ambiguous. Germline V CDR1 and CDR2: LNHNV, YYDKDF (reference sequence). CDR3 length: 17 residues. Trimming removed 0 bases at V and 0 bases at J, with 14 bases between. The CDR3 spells CATSRDLITVTNYGYTF. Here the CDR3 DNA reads TGTGCCACCAGCAGAGATTTGATTACAGTCACTAACTATGGCTACACCTTC.

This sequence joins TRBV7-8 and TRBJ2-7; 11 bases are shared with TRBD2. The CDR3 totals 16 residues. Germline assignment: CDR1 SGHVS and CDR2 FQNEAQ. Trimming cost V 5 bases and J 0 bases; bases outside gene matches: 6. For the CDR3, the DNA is TGTGCCAGCAGCCAACCGACTAGCGGGACCTCCTACGAGCAGTACTTC. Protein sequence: CASSQPTSGTSYEQYF. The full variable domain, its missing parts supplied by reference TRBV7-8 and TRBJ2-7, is GAGVSQSPRYKVAKRGQDVALRCDPISGHVSLFWYQQALGQGPEFLTYFQNEAQLDKSGLPSDRFFAERPEGSVSTLKIQRTQQEDSAVYLCASSQPTSGTSYEQYFGPGTRLTVT.

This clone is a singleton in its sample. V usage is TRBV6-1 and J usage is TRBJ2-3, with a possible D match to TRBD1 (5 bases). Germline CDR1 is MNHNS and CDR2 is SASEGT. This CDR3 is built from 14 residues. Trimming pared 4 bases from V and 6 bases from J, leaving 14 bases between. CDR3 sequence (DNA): TGTGCCAGCAGTGTCAGGGAACACGGGGATACGCAGTATTTT. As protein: CASSVREHGDTQYF.

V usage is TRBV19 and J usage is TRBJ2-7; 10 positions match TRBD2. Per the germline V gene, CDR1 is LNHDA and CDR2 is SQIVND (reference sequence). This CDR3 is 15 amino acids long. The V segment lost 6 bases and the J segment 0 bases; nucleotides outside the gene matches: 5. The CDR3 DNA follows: TGTGCCAGTAGCTATAGCGGGAGGACCTCCTACGAGCAGTACTTC. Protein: CASSYSGRTSYEQYF.

CDR3 DNA: TGCGCCAGCAGCGGCCGGGACGGATCCTACGAGCAGTACTTC. Encoded protein: CASSGRDGSYEQYF. The V and J genes are TRBV4-1 and TRBJ2-7; D is perhaps TRBD1 or TRBD2 (5 bases each). CDR3 length: 14 residues. The V end was cut by 5 bases, the J end by 1 base, with 12 bases between. Germline V gene data show CDR1 as MGHRA and CDR2 as YSYEKL.

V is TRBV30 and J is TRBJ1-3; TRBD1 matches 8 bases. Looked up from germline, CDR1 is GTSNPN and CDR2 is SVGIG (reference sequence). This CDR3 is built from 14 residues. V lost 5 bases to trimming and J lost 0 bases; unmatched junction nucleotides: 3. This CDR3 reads CAWGTGISGNTIYF. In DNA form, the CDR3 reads TGTGCCTGGGGGACAGGAATCTCTGGAAACACCATATATTTT.

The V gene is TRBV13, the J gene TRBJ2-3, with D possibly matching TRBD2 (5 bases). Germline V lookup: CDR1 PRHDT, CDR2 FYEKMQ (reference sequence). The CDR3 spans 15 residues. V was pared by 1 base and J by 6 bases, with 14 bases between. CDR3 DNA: TGTGCCAGCAGCTTAGAAGCGGTAGGGTTGGATACGCAGTATTTT. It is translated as CASSLEAVGLDTQYF.

The CDR3 loop reads CASSEYQTEAFF. Written as DNA, the CDR3 is TGTGCCAGCAGTGAATACCAGACAGAAGCTTTCTTT. The rearrangement joins TRBV25-1 to TRBJ1-1; no clear D gene. This CDR3 region has 12 residues. V was shortened by 0 bases and J by 8 bases, with 7 bases between the two germline ends. CDR1 and CDR2 (germline): MGHDK, SYGVNS.

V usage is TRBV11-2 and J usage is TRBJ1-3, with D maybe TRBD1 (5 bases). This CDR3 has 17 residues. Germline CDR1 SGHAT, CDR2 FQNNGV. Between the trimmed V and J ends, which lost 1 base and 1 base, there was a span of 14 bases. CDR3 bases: TGTGCCAGCAGCTTAGCTTGGGGGACTGAGTCTGGAAACACCATATATTTT. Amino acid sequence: CASSLAWGTESGNTIYF.

In DNA, the CDR3 is TGTGCCAGCAGTCCACAGGGCCCCTATGGCTACACCTTC. Translation gives CASSPQGPYGYTF. This chain uses TRBV27 with TRBJ1-2; D might be TRBD1 (6 bases). The germline V and J ends were trimmed by 5 bases and 4 bases, with 11 bases remaining between them. This CDR3 region has 13 residues. Germline lookup yields CDR1 MNHEY and CDR2 SMNVEV (reference sequence).

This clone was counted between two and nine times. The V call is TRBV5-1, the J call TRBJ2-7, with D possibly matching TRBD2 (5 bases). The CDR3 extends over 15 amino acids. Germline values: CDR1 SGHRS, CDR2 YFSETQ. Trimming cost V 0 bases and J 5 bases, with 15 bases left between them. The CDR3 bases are TGCGCCAGCAGCTTGGCCGGGGTAGCTTCTAACGAGCAGTACTTC. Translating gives CASSLAGVASNEQYF.

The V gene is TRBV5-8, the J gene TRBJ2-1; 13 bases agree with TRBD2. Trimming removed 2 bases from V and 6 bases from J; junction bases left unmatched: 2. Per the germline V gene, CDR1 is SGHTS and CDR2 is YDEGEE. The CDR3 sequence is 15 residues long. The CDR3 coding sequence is TGTGCCAGCAGCTTCGGGACTAGCGGGGTCAATGAGCAGTTCTTC. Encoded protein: CASSFGTSGVNEQFF.

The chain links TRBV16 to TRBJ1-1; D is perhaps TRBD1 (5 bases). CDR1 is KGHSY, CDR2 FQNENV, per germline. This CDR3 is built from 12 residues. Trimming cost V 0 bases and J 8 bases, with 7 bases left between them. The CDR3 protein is CASSQSAGEAFF. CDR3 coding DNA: TGTGCCAGCAGCCAATCCGCAGGGGAAGCTTTCTTT.